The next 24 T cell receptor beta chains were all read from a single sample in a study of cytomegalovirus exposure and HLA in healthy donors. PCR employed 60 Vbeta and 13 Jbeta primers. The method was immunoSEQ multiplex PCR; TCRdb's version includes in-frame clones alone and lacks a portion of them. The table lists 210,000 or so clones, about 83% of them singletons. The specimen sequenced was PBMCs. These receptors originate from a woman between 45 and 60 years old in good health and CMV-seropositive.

CDR3 sequence (DNA): TGTGCCAGCAGTTTTAGACAGGGGCGAACTAATGAAAAACTGTTTTTT. The encoded protein is CASSFRQGRTNEKLFF. This chain connects TRBV6-5 to TRBJ1-4, with 8 bases fitting TRBD1. There are 16 residues in the CDR3. Per germline, CDR1 MNHEY and CDR2 SVGAGI. V lost 4 bases, J lost 1 base, and 5 bases stayed unmatched.

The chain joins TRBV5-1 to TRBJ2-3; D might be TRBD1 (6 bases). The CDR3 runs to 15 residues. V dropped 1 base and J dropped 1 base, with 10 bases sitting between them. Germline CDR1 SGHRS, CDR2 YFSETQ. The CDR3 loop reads CASSLIPGGTDTQYF. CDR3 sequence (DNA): TGCGCCAGCAGCTTGATCCCAGGGGGCACAGATACGCAGTATTTT.

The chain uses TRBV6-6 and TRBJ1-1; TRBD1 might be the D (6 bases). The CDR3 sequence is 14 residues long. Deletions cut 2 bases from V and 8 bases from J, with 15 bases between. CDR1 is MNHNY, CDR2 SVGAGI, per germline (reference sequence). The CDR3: CASSYGRGEREAFF. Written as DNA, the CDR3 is TGTGCCAGCAGTTACGGCAGGGGCGAGCGAGAAGCTTTCTTT.

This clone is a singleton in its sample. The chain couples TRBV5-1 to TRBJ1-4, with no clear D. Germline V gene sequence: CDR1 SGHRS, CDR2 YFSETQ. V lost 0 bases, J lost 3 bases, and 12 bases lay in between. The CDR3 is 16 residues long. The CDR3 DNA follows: TGCGCCAGCAGCTTGGCTATTCCCGGGGCTAATGAAAAACTGTTTTTT. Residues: CASSLAIPGANEKLFF.

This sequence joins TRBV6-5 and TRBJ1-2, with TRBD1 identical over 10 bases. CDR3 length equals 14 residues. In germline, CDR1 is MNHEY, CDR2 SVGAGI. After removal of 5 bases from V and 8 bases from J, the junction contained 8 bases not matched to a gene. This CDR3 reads CASSRDRGRQGYTF. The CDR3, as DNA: TGTGCCAGCAGTCGTGACAGGGGGCGACAGGGCTACACCTTC.

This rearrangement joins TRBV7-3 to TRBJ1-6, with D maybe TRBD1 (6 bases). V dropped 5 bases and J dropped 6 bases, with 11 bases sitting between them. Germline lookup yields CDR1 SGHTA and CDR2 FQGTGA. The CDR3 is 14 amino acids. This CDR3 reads CASSRGQPNSPLHF. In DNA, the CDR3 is TGTGCCAGCAGCCGAGGACAGCCTAATTCACCCCTCCACTTT.

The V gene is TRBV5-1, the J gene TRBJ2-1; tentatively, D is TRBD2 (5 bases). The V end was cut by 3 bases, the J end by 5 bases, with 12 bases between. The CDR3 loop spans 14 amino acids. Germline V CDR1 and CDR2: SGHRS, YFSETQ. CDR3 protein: CASSWETDDNEQFF. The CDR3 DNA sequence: TGCGCCAGCAGCTGGGAGACGGATGACAATGAGCAGTTCTTC.

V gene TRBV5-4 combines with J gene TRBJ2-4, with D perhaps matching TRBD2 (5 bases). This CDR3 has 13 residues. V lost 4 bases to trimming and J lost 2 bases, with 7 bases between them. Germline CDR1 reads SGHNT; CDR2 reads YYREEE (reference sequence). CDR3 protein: CASSPGSKNIQYF. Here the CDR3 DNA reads TGTGCCAGCAGCCCGGGGTCCAAAAACATTCAGTACTTC.

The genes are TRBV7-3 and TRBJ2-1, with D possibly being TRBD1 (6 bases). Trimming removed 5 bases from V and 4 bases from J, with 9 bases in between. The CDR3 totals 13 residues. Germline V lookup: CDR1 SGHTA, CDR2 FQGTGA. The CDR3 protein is CASSPDSYNEQFF. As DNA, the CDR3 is TGTGCCAGCAGCCCGGACAGTTACAATGAGCAGTTCTTC.

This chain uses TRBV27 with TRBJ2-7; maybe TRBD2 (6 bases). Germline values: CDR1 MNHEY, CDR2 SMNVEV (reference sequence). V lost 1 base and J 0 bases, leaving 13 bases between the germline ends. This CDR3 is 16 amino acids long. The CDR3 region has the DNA TGTGCCAGCAGTTTATTCTCATCGGGGGACTCCTACGAGCAGTACTTC. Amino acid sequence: CASSLFSSGDSYEQYF.

The CDR3 sequence: CASTLGQGATEAFF. The CDR3 DNA reads TGTGCCAGCACCTTGGGGCAGGGGGCCACTGAAGCTTTCTTT. The chain is built from TRBV9 and TRBJ1-1; 8 bases match TRBD1. Germline V gives CDR1 SGDLS, CDR2 YYNGEE. The CDR3 covers 14 residues. With 6 bases clipped from V and 4 bases from J, the junction kept 8 bases outside the gene matches. The full variable domain, its missing parts supplied by reference TRBV9 and TRBJ1-1, is DSGVTQTPKHLITATGQRVTLRCSPRSGDLSVYWYQQSLDQGLQFLIQYYNGEERAKGNILERFSAQQFPDLHSELNLSSLELGDSALYFCASTLGQGATEAFFGQGTRLTVV.

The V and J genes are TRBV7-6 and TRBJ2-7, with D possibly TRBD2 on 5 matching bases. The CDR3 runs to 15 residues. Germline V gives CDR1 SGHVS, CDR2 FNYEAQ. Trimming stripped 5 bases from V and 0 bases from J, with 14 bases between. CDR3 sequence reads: CASSPVLGSSYEQYF. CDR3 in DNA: TGTGCCAGCAGCCCGGTCCTAGGGAGCTCCTACGAGCAGTACTTC.

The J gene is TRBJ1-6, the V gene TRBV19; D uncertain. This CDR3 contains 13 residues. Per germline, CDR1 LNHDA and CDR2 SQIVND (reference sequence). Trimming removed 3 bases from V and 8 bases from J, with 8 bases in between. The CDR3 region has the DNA TGTGCCAGTAGTATTACCGGGGATTCACCCCTCCACTTT. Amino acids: CASSITGDSPLHF.

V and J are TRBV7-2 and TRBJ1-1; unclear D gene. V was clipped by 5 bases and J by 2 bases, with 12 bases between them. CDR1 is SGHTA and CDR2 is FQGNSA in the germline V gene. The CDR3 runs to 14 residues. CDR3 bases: TGTGCCAGCAGCCCCCCCCCAGTAAACACTGAAGCTTTCTTT. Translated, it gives CASSPPPVNTEAFF.

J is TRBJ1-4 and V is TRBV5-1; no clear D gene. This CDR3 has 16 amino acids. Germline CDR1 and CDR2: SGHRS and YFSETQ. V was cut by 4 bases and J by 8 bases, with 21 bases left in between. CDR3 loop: CASSPDSTPRGEKLFF. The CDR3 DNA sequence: TGCGCCAGCAGCCCGGATTCGACACCAAGAGGGGAAAAACTGTTTTTT.

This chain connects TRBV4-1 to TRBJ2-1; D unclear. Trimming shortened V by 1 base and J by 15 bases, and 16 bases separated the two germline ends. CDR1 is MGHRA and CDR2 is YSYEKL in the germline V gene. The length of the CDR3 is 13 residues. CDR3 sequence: CASSQGVGWIGFF. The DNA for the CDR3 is TGCGCCAGCAGCCAAGGAGTCGGGTGGATTGGGTTCTTC.

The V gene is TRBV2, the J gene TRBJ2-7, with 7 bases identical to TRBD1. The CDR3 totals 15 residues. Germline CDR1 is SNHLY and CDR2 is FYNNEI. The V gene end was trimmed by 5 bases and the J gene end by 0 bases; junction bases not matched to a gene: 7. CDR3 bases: TGTGCCAGCAGTCCGACAGGGTCGGGCTCCTACGAGCAGTACTTC. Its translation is CASSPTGSGSYEQYF.

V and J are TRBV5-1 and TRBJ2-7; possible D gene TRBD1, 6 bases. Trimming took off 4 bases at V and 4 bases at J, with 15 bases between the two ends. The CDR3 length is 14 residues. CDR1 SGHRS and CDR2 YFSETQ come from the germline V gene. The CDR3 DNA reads TGCGCCAGCAGCCTGTCCGGACAGCAATACGAGCAGTACTTC. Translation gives CASSLSGQQYEQYF.

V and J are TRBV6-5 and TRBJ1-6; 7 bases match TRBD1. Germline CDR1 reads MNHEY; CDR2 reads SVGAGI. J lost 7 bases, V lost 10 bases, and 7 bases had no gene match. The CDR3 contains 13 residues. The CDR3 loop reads CATTDRSNSPLHF. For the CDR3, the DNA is TGTGCCACCACGGACAGGTCCAATTCACCCCTCCACTTT.

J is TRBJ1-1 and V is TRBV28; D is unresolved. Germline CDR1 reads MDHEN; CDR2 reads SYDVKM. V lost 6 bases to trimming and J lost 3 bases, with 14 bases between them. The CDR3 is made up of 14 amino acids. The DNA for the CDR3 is TGTGCCAGCAGGGAGGGCAATCACGACACTGAAGCTTTCTTT. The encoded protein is CASREGNHDTEAFF.

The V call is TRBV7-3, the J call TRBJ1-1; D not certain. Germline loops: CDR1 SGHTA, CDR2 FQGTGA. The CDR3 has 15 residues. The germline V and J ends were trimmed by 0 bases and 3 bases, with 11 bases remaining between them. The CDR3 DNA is TGTGCCAGCAGCTTAACAGCTCAAATGTACACTGAAGCTTTCTTT. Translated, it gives CASSLTAQMYTEAFF.

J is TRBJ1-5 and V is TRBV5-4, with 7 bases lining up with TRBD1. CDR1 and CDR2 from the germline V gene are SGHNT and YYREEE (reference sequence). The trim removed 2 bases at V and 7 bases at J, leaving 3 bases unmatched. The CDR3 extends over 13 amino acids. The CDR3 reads CASSLDRDQPQHF. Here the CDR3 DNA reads TGTGCCAGCAGCTTAGACAGGGACCAGCCCCAGCATTTT.

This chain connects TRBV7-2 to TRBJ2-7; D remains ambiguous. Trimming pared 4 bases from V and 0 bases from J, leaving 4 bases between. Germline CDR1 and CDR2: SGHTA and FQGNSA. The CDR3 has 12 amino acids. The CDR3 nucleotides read TGTGCCAGCAGCTCTTCCTCCTACGAGCAGTACTTC. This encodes CASSSSSYEQYF.

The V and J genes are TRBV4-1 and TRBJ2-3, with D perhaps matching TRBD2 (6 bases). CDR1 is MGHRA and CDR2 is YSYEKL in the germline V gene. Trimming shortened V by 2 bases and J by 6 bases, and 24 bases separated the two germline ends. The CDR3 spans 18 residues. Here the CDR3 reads CASSQRWGEVMFWDTQYF. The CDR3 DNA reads TGCGCCAGCAGCCAAAGATGGGGGGAGGTTATGTTTTGGGATACGCAGTATTTT.